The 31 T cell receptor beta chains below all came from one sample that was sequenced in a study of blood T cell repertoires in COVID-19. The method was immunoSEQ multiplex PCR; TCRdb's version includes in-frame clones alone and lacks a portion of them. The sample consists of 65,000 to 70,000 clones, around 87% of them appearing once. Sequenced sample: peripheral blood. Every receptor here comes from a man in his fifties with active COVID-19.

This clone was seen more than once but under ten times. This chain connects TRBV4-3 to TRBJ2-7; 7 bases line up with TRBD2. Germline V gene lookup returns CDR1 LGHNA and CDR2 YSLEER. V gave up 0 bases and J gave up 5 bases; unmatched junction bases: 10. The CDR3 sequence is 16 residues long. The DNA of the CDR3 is TGCGCCAGCAGCCAAGAAGTCCGCGGGAGAATGGACGAGCAGTACTTC. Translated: CASSQEVRGRMDEQYF.

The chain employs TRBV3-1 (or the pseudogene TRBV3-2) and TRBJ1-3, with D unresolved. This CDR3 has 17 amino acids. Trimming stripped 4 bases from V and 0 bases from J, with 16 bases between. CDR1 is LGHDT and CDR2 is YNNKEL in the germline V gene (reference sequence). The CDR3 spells CASSRLGEGSSGNTIYF. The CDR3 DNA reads TGTGCCAGCAGCCGACTCGGAGAGGGCAGCTCTGGAAACACCATATATTTT.

The CDR3 DNA sequence: TGTGCCAGCAGCTTAACGAGGGTCGGGGAAGCTTTCTTT. Residues: CASSLTRVGEAFF. J is TRBJ1-1 and V is TRBV11-2; no clear D. The germline CDR1 and CDR2 sequences are SGHAT and FQNNGV. CDR3 length equals 13 residues. Trimming took off 2 bases at V and 8 bases at J, with 12 bases between the two ends.

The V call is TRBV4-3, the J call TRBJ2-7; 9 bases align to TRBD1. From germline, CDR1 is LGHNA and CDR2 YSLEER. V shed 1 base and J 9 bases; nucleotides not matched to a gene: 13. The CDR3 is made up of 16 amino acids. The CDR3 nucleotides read TGCGCCAGCAGCCAAGGGGGACAGGGCGGGAATAGCGTGCAGTACTTC. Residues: CASSQGGQGGNSVQYF.

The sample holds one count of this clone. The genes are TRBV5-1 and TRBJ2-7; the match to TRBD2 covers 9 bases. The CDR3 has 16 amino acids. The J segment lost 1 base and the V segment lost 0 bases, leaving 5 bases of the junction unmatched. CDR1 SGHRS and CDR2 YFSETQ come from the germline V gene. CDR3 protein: CASSLESSGASYEQYF. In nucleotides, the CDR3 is TGCGCCAGCAGCTTGGAGTCTAGCGGGGCGTCCTACGAGCAGTACTTC.

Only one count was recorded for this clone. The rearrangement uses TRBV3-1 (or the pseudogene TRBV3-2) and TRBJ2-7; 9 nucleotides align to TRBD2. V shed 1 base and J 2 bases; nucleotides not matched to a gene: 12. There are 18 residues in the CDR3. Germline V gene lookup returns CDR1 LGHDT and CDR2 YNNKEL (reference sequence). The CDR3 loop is CASSQVGLGAGGPYEQYF. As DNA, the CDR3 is TGTGCCAGCAGCCAAGTGGGCCTTGGGGCGGGAGGGCCCTACGAGCAGTACTTC.

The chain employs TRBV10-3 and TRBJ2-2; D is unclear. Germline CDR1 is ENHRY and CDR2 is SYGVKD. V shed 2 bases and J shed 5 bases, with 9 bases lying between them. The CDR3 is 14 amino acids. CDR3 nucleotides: TGTGCCATCAGTGAGGGAGTTAGGACCGGGGAGCTGTTTTTT. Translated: CAISEGVRTGELFF.

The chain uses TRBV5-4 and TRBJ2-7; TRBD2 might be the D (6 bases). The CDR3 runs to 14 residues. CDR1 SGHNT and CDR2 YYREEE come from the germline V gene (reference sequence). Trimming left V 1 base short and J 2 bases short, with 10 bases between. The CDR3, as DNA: TGTGCCAGCAGCTTGAAAGGGGAGGCCTACGAGCAGTACTTC. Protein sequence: CASSLKGEAYEQYF.

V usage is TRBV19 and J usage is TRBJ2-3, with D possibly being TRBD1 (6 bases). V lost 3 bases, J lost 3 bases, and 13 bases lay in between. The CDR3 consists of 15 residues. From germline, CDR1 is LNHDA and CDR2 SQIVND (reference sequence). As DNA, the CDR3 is TGTGCCAGTAGTATTACTAGGCAGGGGACAGATACGCAGTATTTT. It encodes CASSITRQGTDTQYF.

CDR3 sequence (DNA): TGTGCCAGTAGTATTGTGACAGGCGTGGGCTACACCTTC. Its translation is CASSIVTGVGYTF. The chain couples TRBV19 to TRBJ1-2, with D tentatively TRBD1 (6 bases). V was cut by 3 bases and J by 8 bases, with 13 bases left in between. Germline CDR1 reads LNHDA; CDR2 reads SQIVND (reference sequence). The CDR3 is 13 amino acids. Drawing the rest from reference TRBV19 and TRBJ1-2, the complete variable domain is DGGITQSPKYLFRKEGQNVTLSCEQNLNHDAMYWYRQDPGQGLRLIYYSQIVNDFQKGDIAEGYSVSREKKESFPLTVTSAQKNPTAFYLCASSIVTGVGYTFGSGTRLTVV.

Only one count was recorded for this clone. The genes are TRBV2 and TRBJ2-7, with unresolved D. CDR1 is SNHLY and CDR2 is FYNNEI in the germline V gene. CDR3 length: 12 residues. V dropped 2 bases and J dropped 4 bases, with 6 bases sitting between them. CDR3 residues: CASSETNYEQYF. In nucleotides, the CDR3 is TGTGCCAGCAGTGAAACAAATTACGAGCAGTACTTC.

The DNA of the CDR3 is TGCGCCAGCAGCCAGCGGACAGGGACTTCAGTTAATGAAAAACTGTTTTTT. Translated, it gives CASSQRTGTSVNEKLFF. This chain connects TRBV4-1 to TRBJ1-4; 8 nucleotides line up with TRBD1. V lost 3 bases, J lost 4 bases, and 10 bases stayed unmatched. There are 17 residues in the CDR3. Per the germline V gene, CDR1 is MGHRA and CDR2 is YSYEKL.

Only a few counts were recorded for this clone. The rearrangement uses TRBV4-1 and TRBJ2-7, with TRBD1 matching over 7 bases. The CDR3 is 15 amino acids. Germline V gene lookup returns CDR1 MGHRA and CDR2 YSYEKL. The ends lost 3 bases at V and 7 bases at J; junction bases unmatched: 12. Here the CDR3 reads CASSQEPGQREEQYF. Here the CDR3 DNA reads TGCGCCAGCAGCCAGGAACCGGGACAGAGGGAAGAGCAGTACTTC.

In DNA, the CDR3 is TGCGCCAGCAGCCAGGACAGGTTGAACACTGAAGCTTTCTTT. Its protein product is CASSQDRLNTEAFF. The chain combines TRBV4-1 with TRBJ1-1, with 7 positions matching TRBD1. Germline V gene sequence: CDR1 MGHRA, CDR2 YSYEKL. The CDR3 has 14 residues. Trimming at V came to 3 bases and at J to 0 bases, leaving 1 base not matched to a gene.

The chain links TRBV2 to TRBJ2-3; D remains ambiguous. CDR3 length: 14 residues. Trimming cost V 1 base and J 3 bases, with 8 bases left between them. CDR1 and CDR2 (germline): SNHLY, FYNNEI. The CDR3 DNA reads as TGTGCCAGCAGTGAAGGCAGGTCGACAGATACGCAGTATTTT. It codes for CASSEGRSTDTQYF. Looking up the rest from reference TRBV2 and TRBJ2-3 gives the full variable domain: EPEVTQTPSHQVTQMGQEVILRCVPISNHLYFYWYRQILGQKVEFLVSFYNNEISEKSEIFDDQFSVERPDGSNFTLKIRSTKLEDSAMYFCASSEGRSTDTQYFGPGTRLTVL.

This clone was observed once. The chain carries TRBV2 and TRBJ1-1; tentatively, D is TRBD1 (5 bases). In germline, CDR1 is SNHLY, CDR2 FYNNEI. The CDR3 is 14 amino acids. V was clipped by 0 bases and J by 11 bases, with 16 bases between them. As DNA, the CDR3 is TGTGCCAGCAGTGAAGCGCTTGGGGGGAGGATGGCTTTCTTT. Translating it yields CASSEALGGRMAFF.

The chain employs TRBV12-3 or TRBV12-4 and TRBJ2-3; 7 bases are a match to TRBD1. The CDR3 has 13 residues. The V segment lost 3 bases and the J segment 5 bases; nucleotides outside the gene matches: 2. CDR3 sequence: CASSLRGRDTQYF. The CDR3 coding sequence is TGTGCCAGCAGTTTGAGGGGGCGAGATACGCAGTATTTT.

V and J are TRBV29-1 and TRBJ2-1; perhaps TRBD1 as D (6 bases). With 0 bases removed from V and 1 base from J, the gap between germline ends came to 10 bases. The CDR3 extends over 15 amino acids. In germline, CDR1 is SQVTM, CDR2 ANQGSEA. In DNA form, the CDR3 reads TGCAGCGTTGAAGATAGGACAGTGTCCTACAATGAGCAGTTCTTC. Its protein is CSVEDRTVSYNEQFF.

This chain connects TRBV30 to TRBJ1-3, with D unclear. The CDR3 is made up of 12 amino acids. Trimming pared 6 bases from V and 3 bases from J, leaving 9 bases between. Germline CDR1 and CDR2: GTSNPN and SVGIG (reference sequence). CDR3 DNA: TGTGCCTGTGCACCGGTTGGAAACACCATATATTTT. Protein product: CACAPVGNTIYF. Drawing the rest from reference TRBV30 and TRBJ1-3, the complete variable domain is SQTIHQWPATLVQPVGSPLSLECTVEGTSNPNLYWYRQAAGRGLQLLFYSVGIGQISSEVPQNLSASRPQDRQFILSSKKLLLSDSGFYLCACAPVGNTIYFGEGSWLTVV.

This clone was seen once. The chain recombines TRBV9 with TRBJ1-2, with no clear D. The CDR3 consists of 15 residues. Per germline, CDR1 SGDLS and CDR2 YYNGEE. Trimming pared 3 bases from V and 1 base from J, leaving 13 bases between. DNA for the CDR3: TGTGCCAGCAGCGCCGGTTCGACTGGTAACTATGGCTACACCTTC. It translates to CASSAGSTGNYGYTF.

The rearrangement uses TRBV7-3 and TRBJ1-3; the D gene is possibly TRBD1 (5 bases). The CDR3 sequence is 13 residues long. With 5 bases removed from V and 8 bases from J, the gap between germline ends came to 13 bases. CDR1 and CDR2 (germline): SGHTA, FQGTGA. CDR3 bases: TGTGCCAGCAGCCCAGGCGGGGGAGACACCATATATTTT. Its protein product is CASSPGGGDTIYF.

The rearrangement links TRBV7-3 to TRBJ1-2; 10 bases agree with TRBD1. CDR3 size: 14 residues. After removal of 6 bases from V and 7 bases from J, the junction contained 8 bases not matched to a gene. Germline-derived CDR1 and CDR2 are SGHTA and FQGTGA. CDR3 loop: CASSRDRGRGGYTF. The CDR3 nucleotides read TGTGCCAGCAGTCGGGACAGGGGACGGGGTGGCTACACCTTC.

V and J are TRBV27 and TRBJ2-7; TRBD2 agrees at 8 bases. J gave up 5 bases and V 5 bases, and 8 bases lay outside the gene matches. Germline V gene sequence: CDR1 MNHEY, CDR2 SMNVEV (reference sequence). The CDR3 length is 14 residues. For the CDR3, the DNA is TGTGCCAGCAGTACCGCCGGGAGGGCTCACGAGCAGTACTTC. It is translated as CASSTAGRAHEQYF.

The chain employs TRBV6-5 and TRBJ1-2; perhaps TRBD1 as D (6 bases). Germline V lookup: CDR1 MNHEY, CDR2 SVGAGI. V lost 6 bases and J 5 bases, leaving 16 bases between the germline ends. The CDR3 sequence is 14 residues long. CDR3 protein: CASRGDGTTYGYTF. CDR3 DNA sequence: TGTGCCAGCAGAGGGGACGGGACAACTTATGGCTACACCTTC.

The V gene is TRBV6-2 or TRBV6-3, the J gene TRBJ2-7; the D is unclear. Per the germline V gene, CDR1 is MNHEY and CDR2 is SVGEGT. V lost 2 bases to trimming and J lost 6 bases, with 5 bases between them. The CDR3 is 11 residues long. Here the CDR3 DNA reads TGTGCCAGCAGTTACCGTTCCGAGCAGTACTTC. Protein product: CASSYRSEQYF.

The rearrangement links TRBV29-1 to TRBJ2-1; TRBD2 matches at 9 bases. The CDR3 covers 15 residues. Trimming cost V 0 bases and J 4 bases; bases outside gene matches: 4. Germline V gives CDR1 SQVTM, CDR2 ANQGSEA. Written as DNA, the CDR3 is TGCAGCGTTGAAGAAGGCGGGAGGGCTTACAATGAGCAGTTCTTC. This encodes CSVEEGGRAYNEQFF.

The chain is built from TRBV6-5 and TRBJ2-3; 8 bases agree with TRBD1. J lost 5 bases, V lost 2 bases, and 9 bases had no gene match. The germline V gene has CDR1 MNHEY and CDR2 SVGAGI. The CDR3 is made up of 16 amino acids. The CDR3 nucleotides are TGTGCCAGCAGTTACCTCCCCAGGGGGCAAGGAGATACGCAGTATTTT. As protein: CASSYLPRGQGDTQYF.

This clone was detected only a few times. CDR3 in amino acids: CASSEQSSYEQYF. The CDR3 DNA follows: TGTGCCAGCAGTGAACAATCCTCCTACGAGCAGTACTTC. The rearrangement uses TRBV6-1 and TRBJ2-7; no reliable D call. The CDR3 sequence is 13 residues long. The V end lost 2 bases, the J end lost 0 bases, and 5 bases lay between the germline ends. Germline V gene sequence: CDR1 MNHNS, CDR2 SASEGT.

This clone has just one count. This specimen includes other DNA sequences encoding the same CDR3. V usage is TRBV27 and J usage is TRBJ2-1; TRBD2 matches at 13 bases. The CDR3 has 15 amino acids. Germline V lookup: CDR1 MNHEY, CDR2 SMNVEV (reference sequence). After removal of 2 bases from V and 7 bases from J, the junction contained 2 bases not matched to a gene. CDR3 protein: CASSLGTSGINEQFF. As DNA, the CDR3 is TGTGCCAGCAGTTTAGGGACTAGCGGGATTAATGAGCAGTTCTTC.

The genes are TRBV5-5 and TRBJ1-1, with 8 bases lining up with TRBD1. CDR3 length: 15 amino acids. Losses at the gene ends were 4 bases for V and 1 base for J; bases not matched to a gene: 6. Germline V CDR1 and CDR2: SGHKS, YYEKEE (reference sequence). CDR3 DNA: TGTGCCAGCAGCACGGCGGGGACAGGGAACACTGAAGCTTTCTTT. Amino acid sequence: CASSTAGTGNTEAFF.

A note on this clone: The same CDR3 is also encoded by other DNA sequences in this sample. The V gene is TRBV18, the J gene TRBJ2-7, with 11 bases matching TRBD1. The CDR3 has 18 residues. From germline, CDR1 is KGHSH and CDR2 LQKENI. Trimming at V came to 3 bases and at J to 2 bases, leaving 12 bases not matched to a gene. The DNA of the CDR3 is TGTGCCAGCTCACCGGCCCGGGACAGGGGGTCGGTCGCCTACGAGCAGTACTTC. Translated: CASSPARDRGSVAYEQYF.